This T cell receptor (beta chain) was sequenced for a study of blood T cell repertoires in COVID-19. In this sample, this clone turned up a few times. The repertoire was sequenced with immunoSEQ multiplex PCR; TCRdb's copy has only in-frame clones and lacks some. The profile shows about 140,000 clones, roughly four fifths of them singletons. Trimming left V 6 bases short and J 6 bases short, with 18 bases between. CDR3 size: 14 residues. The germline V gene encodes CDR1 MDHEN and CDR2 SYDVKM. Source material: peripheral blood. The chain is built from TRBV28 and TRBJ2-7, with D perhaps matching TRBD2 (6 bases). The sequence came from a woman aged 80 or over with active or convalescent COVID-19. As DNA, the CDR3 is TGTGCCAGCAGAACTAGCCCCGATTGGGGCGAGCAGTACTTC. Translated, it gives CASRTSPDWGEQYF.